This entry lists 12 T cell receptor beta chains sequenced from one sample in a study of T cells in Graves' hyperthyroidism and ophthalmopathy. It was RNA transcripts that yielded the amplified TCR beta CDR3 regions. HTBI primers were used for first-round RT-PCR of the TCR CDR3. Using its own MiXCR run on the multiplex PCR reads, TCRdb lists one record per CDR3 protein. The repertoire consists of fewer than 700,000 distinct CDR3 sequences, with 15% to 20% occurring once and the leading ten covering under 20%. Sequencing was carried out using blood. The receptors derive from a woman aged 18-29 years with Graves' ophthalmopathy.

This clonotype was recorded only once. CDR3 coding DNA: TGTGCCAGCAGTTTAGAGGGTGGGCCTCAGTACACAGATACGCAGTATTTT. Translated, it gives CASSLEGGPQYTDTQYF. J is TRBJ2-3 and V is TRBV12-3 or TRBV12-4; D ambiguous. Trimming took 1 base from V and 2 from J, leaving 16 bases between them. This CDR3 contains 17 residues.

This chain connects TRBV5-4 to TRBJ2-2; 11 bases map to TRBD2. Per germline, CDR1 SGHNT and CDR2 YYREEE (reference sequence). J was trimmed by 3 bases and V by 0 bases; bases with no gene match: 4. This CDR3 comprises 17 residues. For the CDR3, the DNA is TGTGCCAGCAGCTTGGGACTAGCGGGAAAGTACACCGGGGAGCTGTTTTTT. It codes for CASSLGLAGKYTGELFF.

J is TRBJ2-2 and V is TRBV7-2; no reliable D call. V was cut by 1 base and J by 1 base, with 7 bases left in between. This CDR3 comprises 15 residues. Germline CDR1 SGHTA, CDR2 FQGNSA. The CDR3 loop reads CASSLEGKNTGELFF. CDR3 nucleotides: TGTGCCAGCAGCTTAGAGGGCAAGAACACCGGGGAGCTGTTTTTT.

This clonotype was recorded at least ten times. V is TRBV13 and J is TRBJ2-6; TRBD2 aligns across 11 bases. CDR3 length: 18 residues. Germline V gene sequence: CDR1 PRHDT, CDR2 FYEKMQ (reference sequence). Trimming took 3 bases from V and 2 from J; bases not matched to a gene: 6. The CDR3 DNA follows: TGTGCCAGCAGCTTCACTAGCGGGAGAACGGCTGGGGCCAACGTCCTGACTTTC. This sequence encodes CASSFTSGRTAGANVLTF. Variable domain in full (rest from reference TRBV13 and TRBJ2-6): AAGVIQSPRHLIKEKRETATLKCYPIPRHDTVYWYQQGPGQDPQFLISFYEKMQSDKGSIPDRFSAQQFSDYHSELNMSSLELGDSALYFCASSFTSGRTAGANVLTFGAGSRLTVL.

At least ten counts were recorded for this clonotype. The chain recombines TRBV4-1 with TRBJ1-2, with a possible D match to TRBD1 (6 bases). This CDR3 has 14 amino acids. Germline V gives CDR1 MGHRA, CDR2 YSYEKL. V gave up 1 base and J gave up 6 bases, with 12 bases separating them. The CDR3, as DNA: TGCGCCAGCAGCCAAGTAAACAGGGAGCATGGCTACACCTTC. It translates to CASSQVNREHGYTF.

This clonotype occurred many times. This chain links TRBV3-1 with TRBJ2-2; the match to TRBD2 covers 9 bases. V trimming: 0 bases; J trimming: 4 bases; junction bases outside the gene matches: 3. Per the germline V gene, CDR1 is LGHDT and CDR2 is YNNKEL (reference sequence). The CDR3 is made up of 16 amino acids. The CDR3 region has the DNA TGTGCCAGCAGCCAAGAAAGCGGGAGGATCACCGGGGAGCTGTTTTTT. Translated: CASSQESGRITGELFF.

The rearrangement uses TRBV4-1 and TRBJ2-2; the D gene is possibly TRBD1 (5 bases). The CDR3 is made up of 17 amino acids. The germline V gene has CDR1 MGHRA and CDR2 YSYEKL. Trimming cost V 6 bases and J 0 bases, with 17 bases left between them. CDR3: CASRKEGALPNTGELFF. The CDR3 nucleotides read TGCGCCAGCAGAAAAGAAGGGGCCCTTCCGAACACCGGGGAGCTGTTTTTT.

In its sample, this clonotype was seen a few times. This chain joins TRBV7-3 and TRBJ2-1; 9 nucleotides match TRBD2. Germline values: CDR1 SGHTA, CDR2 FQGTGA. The trim removed 2 bases at V and 6 bases at J, leaving 5 bases unmatched. This CDR3 is 15 amino acids long. CDR3 sequence (DNA): TGTGCCAGCAGCTTAGACGCGGGAGGGGGCAATGAGCAGTTCTTC. Its protein is CASSLDAGGGNEQFF.

V and J are TRBV6-5 and TRBJ1-2; D gene ambiguous. With 0 bases removed from V and 6 bases from J, the gap between germline ends came to 14 bases. There are 15 residues in the CDR3. In germline, CDR1 is MNHEY, CDR2 SVGAGI. The CDR3 is CASSYSTWANHGYTF. As DNA, the CDR3 is TGTGCCAGCAGTTACTCGACATGGGCTAATCATGGCTACACCTTC.

The CDR3 is CASSATDRASIHEQFF. In DNA, the CDR3 is TGTGCCAGCAGCGCTACGGACAGGGCTTCAATCCATGAGCAGTTCTTC. The genes are TRBV3-1 and TRBJ2-1; 8 bases match TRBD1. Germline CDR1 and CDR2: LGHDT and YNNKEL (reference sequence). Unmatched junction bases numbered 14, after V lost 5 bases and J lost 8 bases. The CDR3 extends over 16 amino acids.

As to this clonotype: A clone one base away is much larger, so this may be a read error. The genes are TRBV6-1 and TRBJ2-7, with D possibly matching TRBD1 (5 bases). The CDR3 extends over 15 amino acids. Germline CDR1 reads MNHNS; CDR2 reads SASEGT. V gave up 3 bases and J gave up 0 bases, with 12 bases separating them. CDR3 bases: TGTGCCAGCAGTGACTTCCAGGGTCTCTCCTACGAGCAGTACTTC. It yields the protein CASSDFQGLSYEQYF.

This clonotype was seen a few times. V usage is TRBV30 and J usage is TRBJ2-6, with D hard to call. Trimming removed 2 bases from V and 0 bases from J, with 8 bases in between. Germline CDR1 is GTSNPN and CDR2 is SVGIG (reference sequence). CDR3 length equals 15 residues. CDR3 amino acids: CAWSIQNSGANVLTF. The CDR3 DNA reads as TGTGCCTGGAGTATCCAGAACTCTGGGGCCAACGTCCTGACTTTC.